The clone carrying this T cell receptor beta chain was counted between two and nine times. The data originate from a study of T-cell memory formation after mild COVID-19. TCRdb fed the 5' RACE reads into MiXCR, producing one record per CDR3 protein. The repertoire holds roughly 100,000 distinct CDR3 sequences, with 12% as singletons. Trimming shortened V by 1 base and J by 0 bases, and 10 bases separated the two germline ends. The CDR3 covers 15 residues. Germline V gene lookup returns CDR1 GTSNPN and CDR2 SVGIG (reference sequence). This clonotype was obtained from an adult woman who had mild COVID-19 (a few samples of this study predate the infection). Cell type and time point are not known. V usage is TRBV30 and J usage is TRBJ1-5; D perhaps matches TRBD1 (5 bases). The specimen was PBMCs or a T cell subset sorted from them (not recorded which). Written as DNA, the CDR3 is TGTGCCTGGAGTGGGGGACCCCTTAGCAATCAGCCCCAGCATTTT. Its protein is CAWSGGPLSNQPQHF.